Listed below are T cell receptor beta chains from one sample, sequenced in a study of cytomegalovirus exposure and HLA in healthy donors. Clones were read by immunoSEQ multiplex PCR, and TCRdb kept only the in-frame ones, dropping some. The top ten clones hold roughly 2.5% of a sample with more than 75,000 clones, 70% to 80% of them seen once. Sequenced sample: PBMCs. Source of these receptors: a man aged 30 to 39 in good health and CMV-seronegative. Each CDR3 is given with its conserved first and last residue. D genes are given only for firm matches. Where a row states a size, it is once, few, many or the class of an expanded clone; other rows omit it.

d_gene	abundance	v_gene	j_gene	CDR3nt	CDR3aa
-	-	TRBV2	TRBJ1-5	TGTGCCAGCAGTGAGGACAGAAGCAATCAGCCCCAGCATTTT	CASSEDRSNQPQHF
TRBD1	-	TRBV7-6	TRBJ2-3	TGTGCCAGCAGCTTACGACCTCCGGGACAGGGGGTAAATACGCAGTATTTT	CASSLRPPGQGVNTQYF
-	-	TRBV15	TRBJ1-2	TGTGCCACCAGCAGAACGGCCGAGGGATTTGGCTACACCTTC	CATSRTAEGFGYTF
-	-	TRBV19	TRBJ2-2	TGTGCCAGTAGCCCTGTCGGGGCCGGGGAGCTGTTTTTT	CASSPVGAGELFF
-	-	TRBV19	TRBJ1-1	TGTGCCAGTAGTAGGGGGCAGAACACTGAAGCTTTCTTT	CASSRGQNTEAFF
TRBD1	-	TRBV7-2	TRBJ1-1	TGTGCCAGCAGCCTACAGGGGTTGGTCACTGAAGCTTTCTTT	CASSLQGLVTEAFF
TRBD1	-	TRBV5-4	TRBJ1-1	TGTGCCAGCAGCTTAAATAACAGGGGTTCAGGGACTGAAGCTTTCTTT	CASSLNNRGSGTEAFF
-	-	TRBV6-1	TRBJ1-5	TGTGCCAGCAGTGTCCGGGGTGTCAGGCAGCCCCAGCATTTT	CASSVRGVRQPQHF
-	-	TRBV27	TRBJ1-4	TGTGCCAGCCAGAGGCAGGGCTTCGAAAAACTGTTTTTT	CASQRQGFEKLFF
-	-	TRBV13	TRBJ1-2	TGTGCCAGCAGCTTAGGGGTGCTTAGCGACTATGGCTACACCTTC	CASSLGVLSDYGYTF
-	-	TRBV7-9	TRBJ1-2	TGTGCCAGCAGCCGCTTTGAGGGCTACACCTTC	CASSRFEGYTF
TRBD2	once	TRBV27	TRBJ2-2	TGTGCCAGCAGTCCCCCGGGCGGCGGGAGGGACCCCAACACCGGGGAGCTGTTTTTT	CASSPPGGGRDPNTGELFF
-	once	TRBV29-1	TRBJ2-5	TGCAGCGTTCTGGACAGACCCATTCAAGAGACCCAGTACTTC	CSVLDRPIQETQYF
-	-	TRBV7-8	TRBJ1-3	TGTGCCAGCAGCCAAACTGGAGGGACTAGAGACACCATATATTTT	CASSQTGGTRDTIYF
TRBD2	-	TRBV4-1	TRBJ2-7	TGCGCCAGCAGCCAAGCCGGGACTAGCCTAAACTTGCAGCAGTACTTC	CASSQAGTSLNLQQYF
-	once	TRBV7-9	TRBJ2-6	TGTTCCAGCAGCTTGACAGCCTCTGGGGCCAACGTCCTGACTTTC	CSSSLTASGANVLTF
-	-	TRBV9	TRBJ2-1	TGTGCCAGCAGCGGACTCTCCTACAATGAGCAGTTCTTC	CASSGLSYNEQFF
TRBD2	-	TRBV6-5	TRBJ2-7	TGTGCCAGCAGTTACGGGGATAGCGGGCCCCACGAGCAGTACTTC	CASSYGDSGPHEQYF
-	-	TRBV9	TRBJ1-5	TGTGCCAGCGGAAGTACAGGGAGCAATCAGCCCCAGCATTTT	CASGSTGSNQPQHF
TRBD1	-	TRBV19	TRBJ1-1	TGTGCCAGTAGAGACAGGGGAGGTAGTATGGAAGCTTTCTTT	CASRDRGGSMEAFF
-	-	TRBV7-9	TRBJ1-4	TGTGCCAGCAGCTTCGCGGGCACTAGAATGGAAAAACTGTTTTTT	CASSFAGTRMEKLFF
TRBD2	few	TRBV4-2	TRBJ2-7	TGTGCCAGCAGCCAAGAACACGGGGGGGTAAAAGAGCAGTACTTC	CASSQEHGGVKEQYF
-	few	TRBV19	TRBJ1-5	TGTGCCAGTAGAGTTCCTGGGGGCGGGAGTCAGCCCCAGCATTTT	CASRVPGGGSQPQHF
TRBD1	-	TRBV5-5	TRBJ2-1	TGTGCCAGCAGCTCCCAGGACAGGGGAAGAGTCGGTGAGCAGTTCTTC	CASSSQDRGRVGEQFF
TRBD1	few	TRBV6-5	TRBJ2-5	TGTGCCAGCAGTTACTCATCGACAGGGGTGGAGACCCAGTACTTC	CASSYSSTGVETQYF
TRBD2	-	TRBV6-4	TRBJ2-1	TGTCCCAGCAGTGACTCTAGCGGGGGGGCCAATGAGCAGTTCTTC	CPSSDSSGGANEQFF
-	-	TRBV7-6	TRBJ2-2	TGTGCCAGCAGCTTGCCACGACAGGGACTCACCGGGGAGCTGTTTTTT	CASSLPRQGLTGELFF
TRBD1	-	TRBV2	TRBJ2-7	TGTGCCAGCAGCCGACAGGGGCTACCCCTCGACGAGCAGTACTTC	CASSRQGLPLDEQYF
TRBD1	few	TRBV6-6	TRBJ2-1	TGTGCCAGCAGCCGGCGGGACAGGGGGCTCGATGAGCAGTTCTTC	CASSRRDRGLDEQFF
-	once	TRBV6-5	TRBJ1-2	TGTGCCAGCAGCCCAGCAAGTGCGGGGGCTTCTGGCTACACCTTC	CASSPASAGASGYTF
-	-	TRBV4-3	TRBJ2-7	TGCGCCAGCAGCCAAGACCTTTTCTACGAGCAGTACTTC	CASSQDLFYEQYF
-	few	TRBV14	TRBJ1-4	TGTGCCAGCAGCCCGCAAGTAGAGGGAAATCTGTTTTTT	CASSPQVEGNLFF
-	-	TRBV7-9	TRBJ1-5	TGTGCCAGCAGCATCGGGGGAAATCAGCCCCAGCATTTT	CASSIGGNQPQHF
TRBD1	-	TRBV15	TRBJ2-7	TGTGCCACCGCTATTGGAACAGGGGTCTACGAGCAGTACTTC	CATAIGTGVYEQYF
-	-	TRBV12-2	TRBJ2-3	TGTGCAAGTCGCCCCCTCAGGGGGCACTGGGCAGATACGCAGTATTTT	CASRPLRGHWADTQYF
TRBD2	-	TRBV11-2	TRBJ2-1	TGTGCCAGCAGCTGGGAGGGGCACTCCTACAATGAGCAGTTCTTC	CASSWEGHSYNEQFF
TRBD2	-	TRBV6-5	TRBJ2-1	TGTGCCAGCAGTTACTTGTCCGGGGGGAGAGGGGATGAGCAGTTCTTC	CASSYLSGGRGDEQFF
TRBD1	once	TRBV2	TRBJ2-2	TGTGCCAGCACCTCACAGGGGGTGAACACCGGGGAGCTGTTTTTT	CASTSQGVNTGELFF
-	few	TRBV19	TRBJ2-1	TGTGCCAGTAGTATCTTCTTTAATGAGCAGTTCTTC	CASSIFFNEQFF
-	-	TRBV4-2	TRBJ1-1	TGTGCCAGCAGCCAAGAGGGGGACTCGAACACTGAAGCTTTCTTT	CASSQEGDSNTEAFF